This passage covers 29 T cell receptor beta chains from one sample sequenced in a study of Tregs in tolerant kidney transplant recipients. Produced via immunoSEQ multiplex PCR; TCRdb's table is partial and in-frame only. The sample yields tens of thousands of clones, of which the top ten take up roughly 0.9%. The source was CD4+ T cells from blood, collected before the transplant. The receptors stem from a human donor who received a combined kidney and bone marrow transplant.

As regards this clone: The CDR3 end is not reached by the read, which stops 3 residues before it; the germline J gene fills it in. The V and J genes are TRBV29-1 and TRBJ1-1, with D perhaps matching TRBD1 (5 bases). Germline-derived CDR1 and CDR2 are SQVTM and ANQGSEA. The CDR3 is 16 amino acids. V was shortened by 5 bases and J by 1 base, with 20 bases between the two germline ends. The CDR3 spells CSVYGGNGLPNTEAFF. Partial CDR3 DNA: TGCAGCGTTTATGGGGGGAACGGACTACCGAACACTGAA.

Remarks on this clone: The read is 3 residues too short to cover the CDR3 end, so that end is filled in from the germline J gene. The J gene is TRBJ1-6, the V gene TRBV20-1; 7 bases are a match to TRBD1. This CDR3 has 16 residues. Trimming at V came to 1 base and at J to 3 bases, leaving 6 bases not matched to a gene. The germline V gene encodes CDR1 DFQATT and CDR2 SNEGSKA (reference sequence). The sequenced CDR3 bases are TGCAGTGCTAGAGGCCACAGACAGGGCTATAATTCACCC. It encodes CSARGHRQGYNSP. The whole CDR3 reads CSARGHRQGYNSPLHF.

On this clone itself: The read ends 3 residues early relative to the CDR3; the germline J gene fills the gap. The genes are TRBV19 and TRBJ2-7; 9 bases are shared with TRBD2. CDR1 and CDR2 (germline): LNHDA, SQIVND (reference sequence). The CDR3 has 15 residues. The ends lost 4 bases at V and 3 bases at J; junction bases unmatched: 7. The sequenced part of the CDR3 DNA is TGTGCCAGTAGTACGGGACTAGCCAGGTTCTACGAG. Protein product: CASSTGLARFYE. The CDR3 in its entirety is CASSTGLARFYEQYF.

Concerning this clone: The read stops 3 residues short of the end of the CDR3; the missing end is completed from the germline J gene. V is TRBV5-3 and J is TRBJ2-3; D call uncertain. TRBV5-3 is reported as an ORF; its role is uncertain. The ends were cut back, 0 bases at V and 2 bases at J, with 7 bases in the middle. The CDR3 length is 14 residues. The CDR3 sequence is CARSLVGPTDTQYF. The CDR3 DNA, read in part, is TGTGCCAGAAGCTTGGTTGGGCCCACAGATACG.

Comment on this clone: The sequenced fragment ends 3 residues before the CDR3 boundary, so the rest is inferred from the germline J gene. V is TRBV7-2 and J is TRBJ2-3; a possible D gene is TRBD2 (7 bases). The CDR3 has 13 amino acids. Germline assignment: CDR1 SGHTA and CDR2 FQGNSA. CDR3 protein: CASTRGGLGTQYF. Incomplete CDR3 DNA: TGTGCCAGCACAAGGGGGGGTCTCGGGACG.

Of note for this clone: The read gets to within 3 residues of the CDR3 end, and the germline J gene fills in the rest. The rearrangement links TRBV7-9 to TRBJ2-2, with D perhaps TRBD1 (6 bases). Germline V gene data show CDR1 as SEHNR and CDR2 as FQNEAQ (reference sequence). The CDR3 is 13 residues long. The V end lost 3 bases, the J end lost 5 bases, and 7 bases lay between the germline ends. CDR3 bases read: TGTGCCAGCAGCTTCACAGGGACCGGGGAG. Translating it yields CASSFTGTGE. In full, the CDR3 reads CASSFTGTGELFF.

The CDR3 here is CASSPNRVEGYTF. Partial CDR3 DNA: TGTGCCAGCAGTCCCAACAGGGTTGAGGGC. This chain links TRBV6-2 or TRBV6-3 with TRBJ1-2, with a possible D match to TRBD1 (6 bases). The read halts 3 residues ahead of the CDR3 end, with the missing end drawn from the germline J gene. CDR3 length equals 13 residues. Germline V CDR1 and CDR2: MNHEY, SVGEGT.

Notes on this clone: From the germline J gene comes the end of the CDR3, since the read stops 3 residues before it. The V and J genes are TRBV16 and TRBJ1-2; no clear D gene. The V gene's germline CDR1 is KGHSY and CDR2 FQNENV. Trimming left V 4 bases short and J 2 bases short, with 14 bases between. CDR3 size: 15 residues. The covered CDR3 bases are TGTGCCAGCAGCCCGCGAGGACTGCTGAACTATGGC. It is translated as CASSPRGLLNYG. The entire CDR3 sequence reads CASSPRGLLNYGYTF. Together with reference TRBV16 and TRBJ1-2, the CDR3 gives the full variable domain: GEEVAQTPKHLVRGEGQKAKLYCAPIKGHSYVFWYQQVLKNEFKFLISFQNENVFDETGMPKERFSAKCLPNSPCSLEIQATKLEDSAVYFCASSPRGLLNYGYTFGSGTRLTVV.

To note about this clone: From the germline J gene comes the end of the CDR3, since the read stops 3 residues before it. The chain uses TRBV2 and TRBJ1-4; D perhaps matches TRBD1 (5 bases). The CDR3 runs 13 residues. V was clipped by 6 bases and J by 6 bases, with 11 bases between them. Germline V gene sequence: CDR1 SNHLY, CDR2 FYNNEI. The DNA read from the CDR3 is TGTGCCAGCAGGCAGGAAGGGGATGAAAAA. It yields the protein CASRQEGDEK. The full CDR3 is CASRQEGDEKLFF.

A note on this clone: The read ends 3 residues before the CDR3 terminus; that terminus is restored from the germline J gene. The chain joins TRBV19 to TRBJ1-5, with 7 bases lining up with TRBD1. Germline loops: CDR1 LNHDA, CDR2 SQIVND (reference sequence). The CDR3 totals 14 residues. With V trimmed by 6 bases and J by 3 bases, 5 bases remained unmatched. The CDR3 is CASRPDRDNQPQHF. The CDR3 bases that were read are TGTGCCAGTAGACCCGACAGGGACAATCAGCCC.

About this clone: The CDR3 is cut off 3 residues early in the read; its end comes from the germline J gene. The chain has TRBV4-1 and TRBJ1-3; tentative D call: TRBD1 (5 bases). The V gene's germline CDR1 is MGHRA and CDR2 YSYEKL. The CDR3 is made up of 15 amino acids. V was cut by 3 bases and J by 4 bases, with 13 bases left in between. CDR3 DNA (partial): TGCGCCAGCAGCCAGCCCGCAGGGAGCGGAAACACC. Its protein is CASSQPAGSGNT. The CDR3 in its entirety is CASSQPAGSGNTIYF.

On this clone: The read ends 3 residues shy of where the CDR3 ends; the end is completed using the germline J gene. The V gene is TRBV30, the J gene TRBJ1-1; 9 bases match TRBD1. Germline V gives CDR1 GTSNPN, CDR2 SVGIG (reference sequence). V was clipped by 2 bases and J by 4 bases; unmatched bases: 5. The CDR3 is 14 residues long. Here the CDR3 reads CAWSRTGARTEAFF. Incomplete CDR3 DNA: TGTGCCTGGAGTCGGACAGGGGCACGCACTGAA.

As regards this clone: The read stops 3 residues short of the end of the CDR3; the missing end is completed from the germline J gene. The rearrangement uses TRBV18 and TRBJ1-1; 9 nucleotides align to TRBD1. This CDR3 is built from 13 residues. Germline V gene lookup returns CDR1 KGHSH and CDR2 LQKENI. V shed 4 bases and J 5 bases; nucleotides not matched to a gene: 2. Here the CDR3 reads CASSQDRGTEAFF. CDR3 bases read: TGTGCCAGCTCACAAGACAGGGGGACTGAA.

Remarks on this clone: The read gets to within 3 residues of the CDR3 end, and the germline J gene fills in the rest. The chain is built from TRBV20-1 and TRBJ2-3, with 8 bases fitting TRBD2. After removal of 6 bases from V and 5 bases from J, the junction contained 10 bases not matched to a gene. The germline V gene has CDR1 DFQATT and CDR2 SNEGSKA (reference sequence). The CDR3 is 14 amino acids. This chain's CDR3 is CSARPLAAQDTQYF. The covered CDR3 bases are TGCAGTGCGAGACCACTAGCGGCCCAAGATACG.

Comment on this clone: Coverage ceases 3 residues before the CDR3 finishes, and the germline J gene fills in the end. This chain links TRBV5-1 with TRBJ1-6, with TRBD1 as a possible D gene (5 bases). This CDR3 has 14 amino acids. Germline loops: CDR1 SGHRS, CDR2 YFSETQ. V lost 3 bases to trimming and J lost 9 bases, with 13 bases between them. The covered CDR3 bases are TGCGCCAGCAGCTCGTTCGAGGGGCGTTCACCC. Translation: CASSSFEGRSP. Given in full, the CDR3 is CASSSFEGRSPLHF.

CDR3 bases read: TGTGCCAGCTCACCCCAGGGATTCACAGATACG. Its translation: CASSPQGFTDT. The full-length CDR3 reads as CASSPQGFTDTQYF. The chain joins TRBV18 to TRBJ2-3; D is possibly TRBD1 (5 bases). Read coverage stops 3 residues before the CDR3 terminus; the germline J gene supplies the remainder. The CDR3 runs to 14 residues. Germline assignment: CDR1 KGHSH and CDR2 LQKENI. The V end lost 3 bases, the J end lost 2 bases, and 9 bases lay between the germline ends.

A note on this clone: The read finishes 3 residues shy of the CDR3 end, and the germline J gene is used to complete it. The chain employs TRBV30 and TRBJ1-5; 9 positions agree with TRBD1. V shed 0 bases and J 8 bases; nucleotides not matched to a gene: 8. The germline gives CDR1 GTSNPN, CDR2 SVGIG (reference sequence). The length of the CDR3 is 15 residues. The CDR3 here is CAWSVLGTGMEPQHF. Partial CDR3 DNA: TGTGCCTGGAGTGTACTTGGGACAGGGATGGAGCCC. The full variable domain, its missing parts supplied by reference TRBV30 and TRBJ1-5, is SQTIHQWPATLVQPVGSPLSLECTVEGTSNPNLYWYRQAAGRGLQLLFYSVGIGQISSEVPQNLSASRPQDRQFILSSKKLLLSDSGFYLCAWSVLGTGMEPQHFGDGTRLSIL.

Turning to this clone: The read falls 3 residues short of the CDR3 end, and the missing part is taken from the germline J gene. The genes are TRBV18 and TRBJ2-7; the D is unclear. This CDR3 spans 13 amino acids. V was pared by 1 base and J by 5 bases, with 9 bases between. Germline V CDR1 and CDR2: KGHSH, LQKENI. The covered CDR3 bases are TGTGCCAGCTCACCACAAAACATCAACGAG. It encodes CASSPQNINE. The full CDR3 reads CASSPQNINEQYF. The full variable domain, its missing parts supplied by reference TRBV18 and TRBJ2-7, is NAGVMQNPRHLVRRRGQEARLRCSPMKGHSHVYWYRQLPEEGLKFMVYLQKENIIDESGMPKERFSAEFPKEGPSILRIQQVVRGDSAAYFCASSPQNINEQYFGPGTRLTVT.

Concerning this clone itself: Sequencing ends 3 residues short of the CDR3 end; the germline J gene provides the rest. Other nucleotide sequences in the sample specify the same CDR3. V and J are TRBV19 and TRBJ2-7, with 10 bases lining up with TRBD1. The CDR3 has 14 amino acids. Germline assignment: CDR1 LNHDA and CDR2 SQIVND (reference sequence). V lost 9 bases and J lost 3; bases outside the gene matches: 8. The CDR3: CASRPGQGIYEQYF. CDR3 DNA (partial): TGTGCCAGCCGGCCGGGACAGGGGATCTACGAG.

As concerns this clone: With the read ending 3 residues before the CDR3 end, the germline J gene is used to fill in that end. The chain uses TRBV29-1 and TRBJ2-3; D gene unclear. V lost 7 bases to trimming and J lost 4 bases, with 15 bases between them. The CDR3 is 13 residues long. Germline-derived CDR1 and CDR2 are SQVTM and ANQGSEA. The CDR3 bases that were read are TGCAGCGCATGGGCCCCAGGTCCAGATACG. It translates to CSAWAPGPDT. The complete CDR3 reads CSAWAPGPDTQYF.

Notes on this clone: The DNA ends 3 residues before the CDR3 does, and the rest of the CDR3 is filled in from the germline J gene. V is TRBV19 and J is TRBJ1-5; TRBD1 agrees at 8 bases. Germline CDR1 and CDR2: LNHDA and SQIVND (reference sequence). With 7 bases clipped from V and 6 bases from J, the junction kept 5 bases outside the gene matches. The CDR3 totals 13 residues. CDR3 loop: CASNPTGVQPQHF. The covered CDR3 bases are TGTGCCAGTAACCCGACAGGGGTTCAGCCC. The variable domain in full, completed from reference TRBV19 and TRBJ1-5, reads DGGITQSPKYLFRKEGQNVTLSCEQNLNHDAMYWYRQDPGQGLRLIYYSQIVNDFQKGDIAEGYSVSREKKESFPLTVTSAQKNPTAFYLCASNPTGVQPQHFGDGTRLSIL.

About this clone itself: The read stops 3 residues short of the end of the CDR3; the missing end is completed from the germline J gene. The chain couples TRBV5-6 to TRBJ1-3; TRBD1 is a possible D gene (5 bases). Germline V gene lookup returns CDR1 SGHDT and CDR2 YYEEEE. V lost 0 bases and J 2 bases, leaving 9 bases between the germline ends. The CDR3 has 15 amino acids. CDR3 bases read: TGTGCCAGCAGCTTGGTAGGGGAGGCTGGAAACACC. Amino acid sequence: CASSLVGEAGNT. The full CDR3 is CASSLVGEAGNTIYF.

About this clone: The observed sequence ends 3 residues before the CDR3 terminus, with the missing tail filled in from the germline J gene. This chain connects TRBV30 to TRBJ1-5; TRBD1 matches at 7 bases. This CDR3 spans 15 amino acids. The germline V gene encodes CDR1 GTSNPN and CDR2 SVGIG (reference sequence). The trim removed 2 bases at V and 1 base at J, leaving 5 bases unmatched. CDR3: CAWSPRGQSNQPQHF. The CDR3 bases that were read are TGTGCCTGGAGTCCGAGGGGGCAAAGCAATCAGCCC.

Concerning this clone: The read comes to an end 3 residues before the CDR3 does, leaving the germline J gene to fill in the end. The V and J genes are TRBV20-1 and TRBJ2-1; TRBD2 aligns across 13 bases. This CDR3 is 17 amino acids long. Unmatched junction bases numbered 11, after V lost 5 bases and J lost 4 bases. Germline assignment: CDR1 DFQATT and CDR2 SNEGSKA (reference sequence). The DNA read from the CDR3 is TGCAGTGCTTCGCCGGGACTAGCGGGACGGGTTTACAATGAG. Protein sequence: CSASPGLAGRVYNE. The entire CDR3 reads CSASPGLAGRVYNEQFF.

Turning to this clone: From the germline J gene comes the end of the CDR3, since the read stops 3 residues before it. This rearrangement joins TRBV19 to TRBJ1-3, with 11 bases aligning to TRBD1. Losses at the gene ends were 7 bases for V and 4 bases for J; bases not matched to a gene: 9. Germline values: CDR1 LNHDA, CDR2 SQIVND (reference sequence). CDR3 size: 16 residues. The part of the CDR3 DNA that was read is TGTGCCAGTACCTACTCGGACAGGGGGCGAGGAAACACC. This translates into CASTYSDRGRGNT. The complete CDR3 reads CASTYSDRGRGNTIYF. The whole variable domain, filled in from reference TRBV19 and TRBJ1-3, reads DGGITQSPKYLFRKEGQNVTLSCEQNLNHDAMYWYRQDPGQGLRLIYYSQIVNDFQKGDIAEGYSVSREKKESFPLTVTSAQKNPTAFYLCASTYSDRGRGNTIYFGEGSWLTVV.

Points on this clone: The read gets to within 3 residues of the CDR3 end, and the germline J gene fills in the rest. V and J are TRBV5-6 and TRBJ1-5, with 9 bases aligning to TRBD1. In germline, CDR1 is SGHDT, CDR2 YYEEEE. J was trimmed by 6 bases and V by 3 bases; bases with no gene match: 4. The CDR3 loop spans 14 amino acids. This CDR3 reads CASSWGQGGQPQHF. Partial CDR3 DNA: TGTGCCAGCAGCTGGGGACAGGGCGGTCAGCCC.

In the case of this clone: The CDR3 end falls 3 residues outside the read, so it is completed with the germline J gene. The gene calls are TRBV7-9 and TRBJ1-1; D possibly corresponds to TRBD1 (5 bases). This CDR3 has 15 amino acids. The ends were cut back, 1 base at V and 0 bases at J, with 9 bases in the middle. The V gene's germline CDR1 is SEHNR and CDR2 FQNEAQ (reference sequence). The part of the CDR3 DNA that was read is TGTGCCAGCAGCTTAGAGGGGCGGTTGAACACTGAA. Translating it yields CASSLEGRLNTE. The complete CDR3 protein is CASSLEGRLNTEAFF.

With regard to this clone: Read sequence stops 3 residues before the CDR3 end, and the germline J gene provides the missing end. V usage is TRBV5-4 and J usage is TRBJ2-3; 7 nucleotides line up with TRBD1. Germline CDR1 SGHNT, CDR2 YYREEE (reference sequence). After removal of 5 bases from V and 1 base from J, the junction contained 4 bases not matched to a gene. The CDR3 runs 14 residues. This CDR3 is CASRAGTGTDTQYF. CDR3 bases read: TGTGCCAGCAGGGCCGGGACAGGCACAGATACG.

A word on this clone: From the germline J gene comes the end of the CDR3, since the read stops 3 residues before it. The rearrangement joins TRBV6-2 or TRBV6-3 to TRBJ1-2, with TRBD1 matching over 7 bases. CDR3 length: 12 residues. Looked up from germline, CDR1 is MNHEY and CDR2 is SVGEGT. CDR3 DNA (partial): TGTGCCACCCGAGGAGGGGGCCGGGGC. Encoded protein: CATRGGGRG. The whole CDR3 sequence reads CATRGGGRGYTF.